Following are 16 T cell receptor beta chains from one sample sequenced in a study of T cells expressing NK-cell markers. After re-calling the 5' RACE reads, TCRdb lists one entry per CDR3 protein, DNA absent. The sample table sets out more than 250,000 distinct CDR3 sequences. Sequencing was carried out using blood T cells: a sorted CD56 or NKG2C T cell subset, CD4+ or CD8+ T cells, or bulk PBMC T cells (not recorded which). The receptors stem from a man between 18 and 29 years old in good health.

The chain employs TRBV20-1 and TRBJ2-1. CDR1 and CDR2 from the germline V gene are DFQATT and SNEGSKA (reference sequence). This CDR3 is built from 13 residues. This chain's CDR3 is CSARAQAYNEQFF.

The chain joins TRBV27 to TRBJ2-7; TCRdb's assignment of TRBD1 cannot be checked, as there is no DNA. From germline, CDR1 is MNHEY and CDR2 SMNVEV (reference sequence). The CDR3 is made up of 13 amino acids. The CDR3 region is CASTRQGHYEQYF.

The V gene is TRBV15, the J gene TRBJ2-1. The CDR3 length is 16 residues. CDR1 is LNHNV, CDR2 YYDKDF, per germline (reference sequence). CDR3 in amino acids: CATSRDRAIVGDEQFF.

The chain combines TRBV12-3 or TRBV12-4 with TRBJ2-2; TCRdb outputs TRBD1, but without DNA this stays unchecked. This CDR3 is built from 14 residues. The CDR3 sequence: CASSLRQGIGELFF.

V gene TRBV6-5 combines with J gene TRBJ2-7; the D gene TCRdb calls, TRBD1, cannot be checked with no DNA. Germline assignment: CDR1 MNHEY and CDR2 SVGAGI. This CDR3 region has 15 residues. CDR3 sequence reads: CASRSSPGQGYEQYF.

This sequence joins TRBV5-1 and TRBJ1-5. The germline V gene has CDR1 SGHRS and CDR2 YFSETQ. This CDR3 region has 15 residues. CDR3 sequence reads: CASSPGGGGYQPQHF.

The J gene is TRBJ2-5, the V gene TRBV7-2. The CDR3 has 15 residues. Germline V gives CDR1 SGHTA, CDR2 FQGNSA. This CDR3 is CASSFGRAVGETQYF.

The chain joins TRBV29-1 to TRBJ2-1; lacking DNA, the TRBD2 call made by TCRdb goes unchecked. The CDR3 covers 17 residues. Looked up from germline, CDR1 is SQVTM and CDR2 is ANQGSEA. The CDR3 spells CSVEMGTSGSRYNEQFF.

The chain joins TRBV7-6 to TRBJ2-5; absent DNA, TCRdb's TRBD1 call cannot be checked. CDR1 is SGHVS, CDR2 FNYEAQ, per germline. CDR3 length: 15 residues. CDR3 in amino acids: CASSSGGQSQETQYF.

The rearrangement links TRBV12-3 or TRBV12-4 to TRBJ2-7; absent DNA, TCRdb's TRBD1 call cannot be checked. This CDR3 region has 15 residues. The CDR3 sequence: CASKGVTSLEDEQYF.

The chain combines TRBV7-2 with TRBJ2-5; TCRdb gives TRBD1 as the D gene, but with no DNA this cannot be confirmed. This CDR3 spans 13 amino acids. Germline values: CDR1 SGHTA, CDR2 FQGNSA. CDR3 protein: CASSGRGGETQYF.

V gene TRBV6-1 combines with J gene TRBJ1-1; TCRdb indicates TRBD1, and absent DNA this call remains unverified. The length of the CDR3 is 14 residues. Germline CDR1 MNHNS, CDR2 SASEGT. Here the CDR3 reads CASRPTGVNTEAFF.

The V gene is TRBV3-1, the J gene TRBJ2-4; TCRdb's D call, TRBD1, is unchecked because there is no DNA. Looked up from germline, CDR1 is LGHDT and CDR2 is YNNKEL (reference sequence). This CDR3 is 11 amino acids long. This CDR3 is CAIRRGNIQYF.

V gene TRBV20-1 combines with J gene TRBJ1-2; TCRdb indicates TRBD1, and absent DNA this call remains unverified. This CDR3 has 11 amino acids. Germline lookup yields CDR1 DFQATT and CDR2 SNEGSKA (reference sequence). This CDR3 is CSASAGNGYTF.

The chain employs TRBV13 and TRBJ1-2. This CDR3 comprises 12 residues. Germline V gene data show CDR1 as PRHDT and CDR2 as FYEKMQ (reference sequence). The CDR3 reads CASSLRVGGYTF.

The V and J genes are TRBV10-3 and TRBJ2-3; there is no DNA to check the TCRdb D call of TRBD1. The CDR3 covers 12 residues. Germline CDR1 ENHRY, CDR2 SYGVKD. The CDR3 reads CAISAKGDTHYF.